Presented here are 24 T cell receptor beta chains from one specimen sequenced in a study of cytomegalovirus exposure and HLA in healthy donors. The PCR made use of 60 Vbeta and 13 Jbeta primers. Sequenced by immunoSEQ multiplex PCR; TCRdb stores in-frame clones only, minus some. The sample consists of about 190,000 clones, around nine tenths of them appearing once. Sequencing used PBMCs. These TCRs come from a woman in her late teens or twenties in good health and CMV-seronegative.

This clone was seen more than once but under ten times. The rearrangement links TRBV5-1 to TRBJ2-7; TRBD1 aligns across 10 bases. CDR1 SGHRS and CDR2 YFSETQ come from the germline V gene. The CDR3 loop spans 15 amino acids. Trimming cost V 0 bases and J 6 bases; bases outside gene matches: 6. In DNA, the CDR3 is TGCGCCAGCAGCTTGGACGGGACAGGGGTTAGCGAGCAGTACTTC. Translated, it gives CASSLDGTGVSEQYF.

The V gene is TRBV5-4, the J gene TRBJ2-1; the match to TRBD2 covers 15 bases. The CDR3 extends over 16 amino acids. Germline CDR1 SGHNT, CDR2 YYREEE (reference sequence). The V segment lost 4 bases and the J segment 7 bases; nucleotides outside the gene matches: 6. The CDR3 reads CASSQDGTSGGNEQFF. CDR3 DNA sequence: TGTGCCAGCAGCCAAGATGGGACTAGCGGGGGGAATGAGCAGTTCTTC.

The gene calls are TRBV7-2 and TRBJ1-2; weak D call: TRBD1 (5 bases). The CDR3 runs 14 residues. Per germline, CDR1 SGHTA and CDR2 FQGNSA. V lost 3 bases and J lost 3, with 11 bases in between. The CDR3 loop reads CASSFPGHYYGYTF. As DNA, the CDR3 is TGTGCCAGCAGCTTCCCCGGACATTACTATGGCTACACCTTC. Together with reference TRBV7-2 and TRBJ1-2, the CDR3 gives the full variable domain: GAGVSQSPSNKVTEKGKDVELRCDPISGHTALYWYRQSLGQGLEFLIYFQGNSAPDKSGLPSDRFSAERTGGSVSTLTIQRTQQEDSAVYLCASSFPGHYYGYTFGSGTRLTVV.

CDR3 protein: CASRLGTGAGTGELFF. CDR3 coding DNA: TGTGCCAGCAGGCTGGGGACAGGGGCCGGCACCGGGGAGCTGTTTTTT. V usage is TRBV2 and J usage is TRBJ2-2, with TRBD1 matching 10 bases. This CDR3 is built from 16 residues. Germline CDR1 is SNHLY and CDR2 is FYNNEI. With V trimmed by 6 bases and J by 4 bases, 8 bases remained unmatched.

The chain is built from TRBV11-1 and TRBJ2-3; D perhaps matches TRBD2 (7 bases). There are 16 residues in the CDR3. Deletions cut 1 base from V and 4 bases from J, with 15 bases between. Germline CDR1 SGHAT, CDR2 FQDESV (reference sequence). DNA for the CDR3: TGTGCCAGCAGCTTAGGGGAGGGGGGGCATGCAGATACGCAGTATTTT. This gives the protein CASSLGEGGHADTQYF.

This clone came up a few times. The gene calls are TRBV19 and TRBJ2-3; tentatively, D is TRBD2 (6 bases). V was shortened by 6 bases and J by 2 bases, with 12 bases between the two germline ends. Germline V gives CDR1 LNHDA, CDR2 SQIVND (reference sequence). The CDR3 extends over 14 amino acids. The CDR3 region is CASSWGENTDTQYF. DNA for the CDR3: TGTGCCAGTAGCTGGGGGGAAAACACAGATACGCAGTATTTT.

CDR3 DNA: TGTGCCAGCAGTTACTCGATTAACTATCAAGAGACCCAGTACTTC. Residues: CASSYSINYQETQYF. The rearrangement uses TRBV6-5 and TRBJ2-5, with D uncertain. V was cut by 0 bases and J by 2 bases, with 10 bases left in between. This CDR3 is 15 amino acids long. The germline gives CDR1 MNHEY, CDR2 SVGAGI.

The chain uses TRBV6-5 and TRBJ2-1; 8 bases fit TRBD2. Germline V gene sequence: CDR1 MNHEY, CDR2 SVGAGI. V was clipped by 6 bases and J by 3 bases; unmatched bases: 7. The CDR3 runs 15 residues. Here the CDR3 DNA reads TGTGCCAGCAGCCGCGGGAGGAGGGACTACAATGAGCAGTTCTTC. Translation: CASSRGRRDYNEQFF.

This rearrangement joins TRBV4-2 to TRBJ1-2, with 10 bases identical to TRBD1. The CDR3 has 13 amino acids. CDR1 and CDR2 (germline): LGHNA, YNFKEQ. V was pared by 4 bases and J by 8 bases, with 4 bases of the junction left unmatched. This CDR3 reads CASSPGQGGGYTF. CDR3 DNA sequence: TGTGCCAGCAGCCCAGGACAGGGGGGGGGCTACACCTTC.

The chain recombines TRBV2 with TRBJ2-2; maybe TRBD2 (5 bases). Trimming took off 5 bases at V and 6 bases at J, with 16 bases between the two ends. Germline CDR1 is SNHLY and CDR2 is FYNNEI. The CDR3 is made up of 15 amino acids. The CDR3 protein is CASSRETSLSGELFF. The CDR3 DNA follows: TGTGCCAGCAGTCGAGAAACTAGTTTGTCCGGGGAGCTGTTTTTT.

This clone was detected only once. The V and J genes are TRBV5-4 and TRBJ1-2; D perhaps matches TRBD1 (6 bases). The germline CDR1 and CDR2 sequences are SGHNT and YYREEE (reference sequence). The CDR3 is made up of 14 amino acids. V lost 1 base, J lost 0 bases, and 7 bases lay in between. The CDR3 sequence is CASSLTGSNYGYTF. As DNA, the CDR3 is TGTGCCAGCAGCTTGACAGGGTCTAACTATGGCTACACCTTC.

V usage is TRBV19 and J usage is TRBJ2-5; TRBD1 is a possible D gene (6 bases). The CDR3 runs to 13 residues. The germline V gene encodes CDR1 LNHDA and CDR2 SQIVND (reference sequence). Trimming left V 6 bases short and J 0 bases short, with 8 bases between. CDR3 in DNA: TGTGCCAGTAGCGGACAGAACCAAGAGACCCAGTACTTC. Translation gives CASSGQNQETQYF.

The J gene is TRBJ1-5, the V gene TRBV19; D is possibly TRBD1 (5 bases). V gave up 0 bases and J gave up 5 bases, with 20 bases separating them. The length of the CDR3 is 18 residues. The germline gives CDR1 LNHDA, CDR2 SQIVND (reference sequence). The CDR3 sequence is CASSIELGGGGSHQPQHF. The CDR3, as DNA: TGTGCCAGTAGTATAGAGTTGGGCGGGGGGGGGAGCCATCAGCCCCAGCATTTT. The variable domain in full, with the rest retrieved from reference TRBV19 and TRBJ1-5, is DGGITQSPKYLFRKEGQNVTLSCEQNLNHDAMYWYRQDPGQGLRLIYYSQIVNDFQKGDIAEGYSVSREKKESFPLTVTSAQKNPTAFYLCASSIELGGGGSHQPQHFGDGTRLSIL.

The V and J genes are TRBV7-9 and TRBJ1-1; D ambiguous. The CDR3 is made up of 14 amino acids. The germline gives CDR1 SEHNR, CDR2 FQNEAQ (reference sequence). V lost 3 bases and J lost 6, with 14 bases in between. The CDR3 spells CASSLGTNNAEAFF. CDR3 coding DNA: TGTGCCAGCAGCTTGGGCACGAATAACGCTGAAGCTTTCTTT.

The J gene is TRBJ1-1, the V gene TRBV29-1, with TRBD1 matching 7 bases. The V gene's germline CDR1 is SQVTM and CDR2 ANQGSEA. The junction had 2 bases not matched to a gene; V was cut back by 6 bases and J by 7 bases. There are 10 residues in the CDR3. This CDR3 is CSVGGLEAFF. The CDR3 coding sequence is TGCAGCGTAGGGGGCCTTGAAGCTTTCTTT.

V gene TRBV6-1 combines with J gene TRBJ1-3; 8 bases match TRBD1. This CDR3 is built from 15 residues. Germline lookup yields CDR1 MNHNS and CDR2 SASEGT. The ends lost 6 bases at V and 1 base at J; junction bases unmatched: 5. This CDR3 is CASRRDRLSGNTIYF. The CDR3 DNA sequence: TGTGCCAGCAGACGGGACAGGTTATCTGGAAACACCATATATTTT.

This clone was found once. CDR3 coding DNA: TGCGCCAGCAGCTCAGGGGTCTCGAACACTGAAGCTTTCTTT. It specifies CASSSGVSNTEAFF. V gene TRBV5-1 combines with J gene TRBJ1-1; D possibly corresponds to TRBD1 (6 bases). The germline CDR1 and CDR2 sequences are SGHRS and YFSETQ. The CDR3 length is 14 residues. V lost 3 bases and J lost 1, with 10 bases in between.

V usage is TRBV11-3 and J usage is TRBJ2-1, with TRBD1 matching over 7 bases. This CDR3 region has 15 residues. Per germline, CDR1 SGHNT and CDR2 YENEEA. Trimming cost V 4 bases and J 2 bases; bases outside gene matches: 5. The CDR3 loop reads CASSSRTGTYNEQFF. The CDR3 region has the DNA TGTGCCAGCAGCTCCCGGACAGGTACCTACAATGAGCAGTTCTTC.

The V and J genes are TRBV4-2 and TRBJ2-1; 14 positions agree with TRBD2. CDR1 is LGHNA and CDR2 is YNFKEQ in the germline V gene. The trim removed 0 bases at V and 6 bases at J, leaving 4 bases unmatched. The CDR3 is 17 amino acids. CDR3 protein: CASSQDGLAGGINEQFF. The CDR3 nucleotides read TGTGCCAGCAGCCAAGATGGACTAGCGGGAGGTATCAATGAGCAGTTCTTC.

J is TRBJ2-6 and V is TRBV5-4, with TRBD1 matching 8 bases. The CDR3 is made up of 19 amino acids. With V trimmed by 3 bases and J by 0 bases, 11 bases remained unmatched. The germline gives CDR1 SGHNT, CDR2 YYREEE (reference sequence). This CDR3 reads CASSSPAGGRDSGANVLTF. In DNA, the CDR3 is TGTGCCAGCAGCTCCCCGGCAGGGGGCAGGGACTCTGGGGCCAACGTCCTGACTTTC.

The chain links TRBV4-1 to TRBJ2-1, with a tentative D call TRBD1 (6 bases). Germline CDR1 and CDR2: MGHRA and YSYEKL. This CDR3 is built from 16 residues. V lost 3 bases and J 1 base, leaving 13 bases between the germline ends. The CDR3 reads CASSQVQGRSYNEQFF. CDR3 DNA sequence: TGCGCCAGCAGCCAGGTACAGGGTAGATCCTACAATGAGCAGTTCTTC.

This clone appeared a single time. The chain uses TRBV27 and TRBJ1-4, with D maybe TRBD1 (5 bases). Germline V lookup: CDR1 MNHEY, CDR2 SMNVEV (reference sequence). This CDR3 has 14 residues. Trimming left V 5 bases short and J 8 bases short, with 15 bases between. The CDR3 reads CASSPSVGPEKLFF. Here the CDR3 DNA reads TGTGCCAGCAGTCCCTCTGTGGGGCCCGAAAAACTGTTTTTT.

The chain combines TRBV9 with TRBJ2-5, with 9 positions matching TRBD2. V gave up 4 bases and J gave up 0 bases; unmatched junction bases: 10. Germline V gives CDR1 SGDLS, CDR2 YYNGEE. The CDR3 consists of 17 residues. Written as DNA, the CDR3 is TGTGCCAGCAGCCCCTGGTTGCTAGCGGGGTACCAAGAGACCCAGTACTTC. As protein: CASSPWLLAGYQETQYF.

V gene TRBV19 combines with J gene TRBJ2-3; a possible D gene is TRBD2 (5 bases). Trimming took off 3 bases at V and 4 bases at J, with 8 bases between the two ends. CDR3 size: 13 residues. CDR1 is LNHDA and CDR2 is SQIVND in the germline V gene (reference sequence). The CDR3 is CASSMRDPDTQYF. CDR3 in DNA: TGTGCCAGTAGTATGAGGGATCCAGATACGCAGTATTTT.